These 10 T cell receptor beta chains were all obtained from the same sample, sequenced in a study of blood T cell repertoires in COVID-19. The table came from immunoSEQ multiplex PCR; TCRdb's copy has only in-frame clones and leaves some out. There are 250,000 to 350,000 clones in the sample; 90% occur only once, and 2.6% lies in the top ten. The sequencing input was PBMCs or T cells enriched from blood (not recorded which). The receptors were sampled from a man aged 55 to 70 who had recovered from COVID-19.

The chain has TRBV15 and TRBJ1-2; D ambiguous. CDR1 is LNHNV and CDR2 is YYDKDF in the germline V gene (reference sequence). With 8 bases removed from V and 1 base from J, the gap between germline ends came to 11 bases. The CDR3 length is 13 residues. The CDR3 DNA follows: TGTGCCACCGCGCGCGGGCATAACTATGGCTACACCTTC. It is translated as CATARGHNYGYTF.

The genes are TRBV15 and TRBJ1-5; perhaps TRBD1 as D (5 bases). Trimming removed 5 bases from V and 5 bases from J, with 16 bases in between. The CDR3 covers 15 residues. Germline V gives CDR1 LNHNV, CDR2 YYDKDF (reference sequence). The CDR3 sequence is CATSEKTGFYQPQHF. For the CDR3, the DNA is TGTGCCACCAGCGAAAAAACAGGTTTTTATCAGCCCCAGCATTTT.

The chain is built from TRBV5-1 and TRBJ1-4, with D unresolved. The germline CDR1 and CDR2 sequences are SGHRS and YFSETQ. The CDR3 loop spans 15 amino acids. The ends were cut back, 5 bases at V and 6 bases at J, with 17 bases in the middle. The CDR3 nucleotides read TGCGCCAGCAGTAACGGGGTCGGAGGAGATGAAAAACTGTTTTTT. Residues: CASSNGVGGDEKLFF.

The rearrangement uses TRBV29-1 and TRBJ2-7; 7 positions match TRBD1. The CDR3 is 11 amino acids. The germline V gene has CDR1 SQVTM and CDR2 ANQGSEA. The trim removed 5 bases at V and 6 bases at J, leaving 4 bases unmatched. The CDR3 DNA is TGCAGCGTTCAACAGGGGCCCGAGCAGTACTTC. This sequence encodes CSVQQGPEQYF.

V usage is TRBV11-3 and J usage is TRBJ2-1, with 13 bases fitting TRBD2. This CDR3 spans 20 amino acids. The junction had 12 bases not matched to a gene; V was cut back by 4 bases and J by 0 bases. CDR1 is SGHNT, CDR2 YENEEA, per germline. The CDR3 nucleotides read TGTGCCAGCAGCTCATCAAGGACTAGCGGGAGAGGGGGCTCCTACAATGAGCAGTTCTTC. Protein product: CASSSSRTSGRGGSYNEQFF.

The V and J genes are TRBV6-2 or TRBV6-3 and TRBJ2-1; TRBD2 aligns across 12 bases. CDR3 length: 20 amino acids. The junction had 19 bases not matched to a gene; V was cut back by 6 bases and J by 4 bases. Germline V lookup: CDR1 MNHEY, CDR2 SVGEGT. As DNA, the CDR3 is TGTGCCAGCAGCGCCTCCCTGGGACTAGCGGGTATCCTCGAATACAATGAGCAGTTCTTC. It codes for CASSASLGLAGILEYNEQFF.

The chain couples TRBV30 to TRBJ1-6; perhaps TRBD1 as D (5 bases). V lost 1 base and J 4 bases, leaving 5 bases between the germline ends. Per germline, CDR1 GTSNPN and CDR2 SVGIG (reference sequence). The CDR3 sequence is 13 residues long. This chain's CDR3 is CAWSAGYNSPLHF. CDR3 in DNA: TGTGCCTGGAGTGCAGGGTATAATTCACCCCTCCACTTT.

V usage is TRBV5-5 and J usage is TRBJ2-2, with D possibly matching TRBD2 (6 bases). The CDR3 loop spans 16 amino acids. V dropped 4 bases and J dropped 0 bases, with 13 bases sitting between them. Germline V gene sequence: CDR1 SGHKS, CDR2 YYEKEE (reference sequence). The CDR3 is CASSRGGAANTGELFF. In nucleotides, the CDR3 is TGTGCCAGCAGCCGTGGCGGGGCCGCGAACACCGGGGAGCTGTTTTTT.

The chain uses TRBV5-1 and TRBJ1-1, with D possibly TRBD1 on 6 matching bases. Trimming removed 4 bases from V and 6 bases from J, with 13 bases in between. There are 13 residues in the CDR3. CDR1 is SGHRS and CDR2 is YFSETQ in the germline V gene. CDR3 nucleotides: TGCGCCAGCAGCCCGGACAGTGTACCTGAAGCTTTCTTT. Its translation is CASSPDSVPEAFF.

The chain uses TRBV7-2 and TRBJ1-2, with a weak D call TRBD1 (6 bases). CDR3 length: 14 residues. Germline V lookup: CDR1 SGHTA, CDR2 FQGNSA. Trimming pared 5 bases from V and 7 bases from J, leaving 17 bases between. The CDR3 DNA reads as TGTGCCAGCAGCCCCACCGGGACATCCTCTGGCTACACCTTC. It codes for CASSPTGTSSGYTF.